This TCR beta chain appears in the sequencing data of a study of post-analysis software for immune sequencing data. Whole-study results and caveats: Included in a set of four or five TRBV segments more frequent in patients than controls were TRBV5-6, TRBV5-1 and TRBV20-1. Samples made in the same batch grouped tightly together by F measure. Controls significantly exceeded multiple sclerosis patients in normalized Chao1 diversity.

A note on this clonotype: Its antigen is currently unknown.

Incorporated into the TCR beta cDNA libraries were unique molecular identifiers, which served to reduce PCR and sequencing biases. Each sample of about 0.95 to 10 million input T cells yielded around 500,000 cDNA molecules, so each molecule approximated one T cell. TCRdb called the PCR reads again in MiXCR, with one record for every CDR3 protein. This sample has some 500,000 distinct CDR3 sequences, with roughly 45% found just once. J was trimmed by 2 bases and V by 2 bases; bases with no gene match: 5. Per germline, CDR1 SQVTM and CDR2 ANQGSEA. The CDR3 consists of 15 residues. The sample taken for sequencing was blood. V usage is TRBV29-1 and J usage is TRBJ2-1, with 8 bases matching TRBD2. This receptor was taken from a girl aged 10-17 years with multiple sclerosis. CDR3 DNA sequence: TGCAGCGTTGAATCGACGGGAGGGCCCTACAATGAGCAGTTCTTC. This translates into CSVESTGGPYNEQFF.